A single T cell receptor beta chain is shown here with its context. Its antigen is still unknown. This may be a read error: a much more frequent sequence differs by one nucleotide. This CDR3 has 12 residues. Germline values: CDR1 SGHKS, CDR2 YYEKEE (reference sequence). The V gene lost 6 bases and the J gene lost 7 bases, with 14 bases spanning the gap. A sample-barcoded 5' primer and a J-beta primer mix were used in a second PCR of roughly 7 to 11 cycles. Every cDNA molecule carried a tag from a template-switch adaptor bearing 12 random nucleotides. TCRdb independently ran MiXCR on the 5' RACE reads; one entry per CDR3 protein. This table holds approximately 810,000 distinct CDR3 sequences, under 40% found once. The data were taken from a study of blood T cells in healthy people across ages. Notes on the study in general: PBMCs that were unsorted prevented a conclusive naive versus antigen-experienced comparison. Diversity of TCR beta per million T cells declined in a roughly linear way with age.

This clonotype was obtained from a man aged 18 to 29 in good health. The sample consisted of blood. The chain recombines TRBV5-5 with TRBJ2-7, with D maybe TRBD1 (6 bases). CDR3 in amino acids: CASITGYNEQYF. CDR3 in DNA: TGTGCCAGCATTACAGGGTACAATGAGCAGTACTTC.